Below, 5 T cell receptor beta chains from the same sample are listed, as sequenced in a study of regulatory T cells in long-lasting Graves disease. Specified time point: newly diagnosed GD, antithyroid drugs for less than 3 months. PBMCs were the source of the RNA used for TCR sequencing. Library construction for TCR beta used iRepertoire HTBI primers and Arm-PCR of CDR3 regions. A single record per CDR3 protein comes from TCRdb applying MiXCR to the multiplex PCR reads. Of roughly 250,000 distinct CDR3 sequences in the sample, under 20% are singletons; the top ten hold 12% to 15%. The same specimen was also included in a second study, on T cells in Graves' hyperthyroidism and ophthalmopathy.

The input for sequencing was peripheral blood mononuclear cells (PBMCs), taken at new diagnosis, from a patient treated with antithyroid drugs. Receptor source: a woman aged 25-40 years with Graves disease.

This clonotype showed up many times. V and J are TRBV20-1 and TRBJ1-3, with D perhaps matching TRBD1 (6 bases). Looked up from germline, CDR1 is DFQATT and CDR2 is SNEGSKA (reference sequence). The CDR3 length is 16 residues. V was cut by 6 bases and J by 0 bases, with 18 bases left in between. The CDR3 sequence: CSASTLQGFSGNTIYF. As DNA, the CDR3 is TGCAGTGCAAGCACACTCCAGGGGTTCTCTGGAAACACCATATATTTT.

This clonotype was counted ten times or more. This chain joins TRBV20-1 and TRBJ2-1; 12 nucleotides match TRBD2. This CDR3 is 14 amino acids long. V was clipped by 2 bases and J by 10 bases; unmatched bases: 6. Per germline, CDR1 DFQATT and CDR2 SNEGSKA (reference sequence). The CDR3 is CSARRASGGGEQFF. CDR3 in DNA: TGCAGTGCTAGAAGGGCTAGCGGGGGGGGCGAGCAGTTCTTC.

This clonotype was observed once. This may be a read error: a much more frequent sequence differs by one nucleotide. The missing conserved phenylalanine or tryptophan at the end of this CDR3 makes a read error likely. This chain links TRBV6-2 or TRBV6-3 with TRBJ2-3, with TRBD2 matching over 7 bases. V lost 6 bases and J lost 2; bases outside the gene matches: 5. Germline assignment: CDR1 MNHEY and CDR2 SVGEGT. The CDR3 runs 14 residues. The CDR3: CASSARDYTDTQYL. CDR3 bases: TGTGCCAGCAGCGCCCGGGACTACACAGATACGCAGTATCTT.

This clonotype was recorded at least ten times. This rearrangement joins TRBV11-1 to TRBJ2-7; D is perhaps TRBD2 (6 bases). Germline lookup yields CDR1 SGHAT and CDR2 FQDESV (reference sequence). This CDR3 is built from 14 residues. Trimming pared 6 bases from V and 9 bases from J, leaving 21 bases between. CDR3 DNA sequence: TGTGCCAGCAGTGGCGGGACGGCCTTCATCCGGCAGTACTTC. Protein product: CASSGGTAFIRQYF.

This clonotype showed up many times. This sequence joins TRBV10-3 and TRBJ1-6; D is uncertain. The CDR3 sequence is 14 residues long. Germline V gives CDR1 ENHRY, CDR2 SYGVKD. V gave up 3 bases and J gave up 5 bases, with 8 bases separating them. CDR3 in amino acids: CAISDSQDNSPLHF. In nucleotides, the CDR3 is TGTGCCATCAGTGACTCTCAGGATAATTCACCCCTCCACTTT.